A single sample gave rise to the 20 T cell receptor beta chains below, sequenced in a study of T cell changes during pregnancy in multiple sclerosis. Sequenced by immunoSEQ multiplex PCR; TCRdb stores in-frame clones only, minus some. The sample consists of tens of thousands of clones, around nine tenths of them appearing once. The specimen comprised CD4+ T cells from peripheral blood mononuclear cells, sampled in the third trimester of pregnancy. The receptors derive from a female donor in good health, enrolled as a control in a pregnancy study.

This sequence joins TRBV6-6 and TRBJ1-4; D gene ambiguous. This CDR3 contains 14 residues. The V gene's germline CDR1 is MNHNY and CDR2 SVGAGI (reference sequence). V lost 0 bases, J lost 7 bases, and 9 bases lay in between. The CDR3 here is CASSYSSAGEKLFF. Here the CDR3 DNA reads TGTGCCAGCAGTTACTCTTCGGCGGGTGAAAAACTGTTTTTT.

The rearrangement joins TRBV4-2 to TRBJ1-3; the match to TRBD1 covers 8 bases. The CDR3 extends over 17 amino acids. Germline trimming cut 0 bases from V and 0 bases from J; bases unmatched to any gene: 4. Germline V gene lookup returns CDR1 LGHNA and CDR2 YNFKEQ. In DNA form, the CDR3 reads TGTGCCAGCAGCCAAGAGGGACAGGCCTTCTCTGGAAACACCATATATTTT. Translated: CASSQEGQAFSGNTIYF.

The gene calls are TRBV7-9 and TRBJ2-2, with D uncertain. From germline, CDR1 is SEHNR and CDR2 FQNEAQ (reference sequence). The CDR3 is 14 amino acids. V lost 1 base, J lost 6 bases, and 9 bases lay in between. The CDR3 DNA is TGTGCCAGCAGCTTAGTGACTCTCCCCGGGGAGCTGTTTTTT. It translates to CASSLVTLPGELFF. Filled out from reference TRBV7-9 and TRBJ2-2, the complete variable domain reads DTGVSQNPRHKITKRGQNVTFRCDPISEHNRLYWYRQTLGQGPEFLTYFQNEAQLEKSRLLSDRFSAERPKGSFSTLEIQRTEQGDSAMYLCASSLVTLPGELFFGEGSRLTVL.

The rearrangement uses TRBV4-3 and TRBJ1-2; TRBD1 might be the D (6 bases). Germline assignment: CDR1 LGHNA and CDR2 YSLEER. Trimming stripped 4 bases from V and 5 bases from J, with 11 bases between. This CDR3 is 13 amino acids long. The DNA for the CDR3 is TGCGCCAGCAGCCGAGAGGGGGGGTATGGCTACACCTTC. Its translation: CASSREGGYGYTF.

Of note for this clone: The junction departs from germline at one end; a sequencing error may be responsible. The chain recombines TRBV7-7 with TRBJ1-1; the D is unclear. In germline, CDR1 is SSHAT, CDR2 FNYEAQ (reference sequence). This CDR3 is 13 amino acids long. CDR3 region: CASSLVQNTEAFF. CDR3 bases: TGTGCTAGCAGCTTAGTACAGAACACTGAAGCTTTCTTT.

This sequence joins TRBV30 and TRBJ1-4, with D tentatively TRBD1 (6 bases). CDR3 length: 14 amino acids. Germline assignment: CDR1 GTSNPN and CDR2 SVGIG (reference sequence). Trimming stripped 4 bases from V and 0 bases from J, with 9 bases between. The CDR3 here is CAWTEGATNEKLFF. The CDR3 DNA is TGTGCCTGGACAGAGGGGGCAACTAATGAAAAACTGTTTTTT.

The chain employs TRBV18 and TRBJ2-2, with 8 bases lining up with TRBD1. The CDR3 contains 16 residues. V lost 3 bases and J lost 6; bases outside the gene matches: 9. The V gene's germline CDR1 is KGHSH and CDR2 LQKENI. This chain's CDR3 is CASSPNGQGKPGELFF. CDR3 nucleotide sequence: TGTGCCAGCTCACCTAATGGACAGGGCAAGCCCGGGGAGCTGTTTTTT.

The chain links TRBV2 to TRBJ1-5; unclear D gene. V lost 2 bases and J 9 bases, leaving 17 bases between the germline ends. CDR3 length: 15 residues. Germline V CDR1 and CDR2: SNHLY, FYNNEI. CDR3 amino acids: CASSESSSGNRPQHF. Written as DNA, the CDR3 is TGTGCCAGCAGTGAATCCTCGAGCGGTAACCGGCCCCAGCATTTT.

This sequence joins TRBV4-2 and TRBJ1-3; D gene uncertain. CDR1 and CDR2 (germline): LGHNA, YNFKEQ. The CDR3 sequence is 19 residues long. The germline V and J ends were trimmed by 2 bases and 0 bases, with 20 bases remaining between them. For the CDR3, the DNA is TGTGCCAGCAGCCAATGGGGAGCGGCACCTACTAGCTCTGGAAACACCATATATTTT. Its translation is CASSQWGAAPTSSGNTIYF.

This sequence joins TRBV7-3 and TRBJ2-2; D is perhaps TRBD1 (6 bases). The CDR3 contains 17 residues. V was cut by 0 bases and J by 4 bases, with 15 bases left in between. In germline, CDR1 is SGHTA, CDR2 FQGTGA. The CDR3 protein is CASSLTFGRGSTGELFF. In DNA form, the CDR3 reads TGTGCCAGCAGCTTAACGTTTGGCAGGGGAAGCACCGGGGAGCTGTTTTTT.

The chain recombines TRBV12-5 with TRBJ2-6; 7 positions agree with TRBD2. The CDR3 has 15 amino acids. With 3 bases clipped from V and 3 bases from J, the junction kept 2 bases outside the gene matches. CDR1 is LGHNT, CDR2 FRNRAP, per germline. The CDR3 DNA is TGTGCTAGTGGTTTCACTAGCGTTGGGGCCAACGTCCTGACTTTC. Amino acids: CASGFTSVGANVLTF.

This chain connects TRBV5-1 to TRBJ1-4; 7 nucleotides align to TRBD1. Germline V gives CDR1 SGHRS, CDR2 YFSETQ. The CDR3 loop spans 15 amino acids. With 4 bases clipped from V and 4 bases from J, the junction kept 7 bases outside the gene matches. The CDR3 loop is CASSTGQAINEKLFF. In DNA form, the CDR3 reads TGCGCCAGCAGCACCGGACAGGCGATTAATGAAAAACTGTTTTTT.

The chain joins TRBV19 to TRBJ1-1; no clear D gene. The CDR3 contains 14 residues. Trimming took 3 bases from V and 3 from J, leaving 11 bases between them. The germline V gene has CDR1 LNHDA and CDR2 SQIVND (reference sequence). Here the CDR3 reads CASSISSLDTEAFF. Here the CDR3 DNA reads TGTGCCAGTAGTATTAGTTCATTGGACACTGAAGCTTTCTTT. Filled out from reference TRBV19 and TRBJ1-1, the complete variable domain reads DGGITQSPKYLFRKEGQNVTLSCEQNLNHDAMYWYRQDPGQGLRLIYYSQIVNDFQKGDIAEGYSVSREKKESFPLTVTSAQKNPTAFYLCASSISSLDTEAFFGQGTRLTVV.

The chain carries TRBV6-1 and TRBJ2-3, with 8 nucleotides matching TRBD2. Germline CDR1 reads MNHNS; CDR2 reads SASEGT. The CDR3 contains 16 residues. V lost 1 base, J lost 6 bases, and 9 bases stayed unmatched. The CDR3 sequence is CASSEETRGGRDTQYF. CDR3 coding DNA: TGTGCCAGCAGTGAAGAAACACGGGGGGGTCGCGATACGCAGTATTTT.

The chain links TRBV2 to TRBJ1-2; D is perhaps TRBD1 (5 bases). This CDR3 contains 16 residues. V was trimmed by 6 bases and J by 0 bases, leaving 17 bases between them. Germline V lookup: CDR1 SNHLY, CDR2 FYNNEI. As DNA, the CDR3 is TGTGCCAGCAGCATCTCCAAGACAGAACCTAACTATGGCTACACCTTC. Encoded protein: CASSISKTEPNYGYTF.

The genes are TRBV6-1 and TRBJ1-4; 7 bases fit TRBD1. This CDR3 is 15 amino acids long. V lost 3 bases to trimming and J lost 6 bases; unmatched junction nucleotides: 7. The germline V gene has CDR1 MNHNS and CDR2 SASEGT. The CDR3: CASSESDRVHEKLFF. CDR3 nucleotide sequence: TGTGCCAGCAGTGAGTCAGACAGGGTGCATGAAAAACTGTTTTTT.

V is TRBV5-1 and J is TRBJ2-5; 7 bases map to TRBD2. Losses at the gene ends were 0 bases for V and 5 bases for J; bases not matched to a gene: 7. The germline CDR1 and CDR2 sequences are SGHRS and YFSETQ. The CDR3 is made up of 15 amino acids. In nucleotides, the CDR3 is TGCGCCAGCAGCTTGGCCGGGCGGGGAGGGGAGACCCAGTACTTC. Translated, it gives CASSLAGRGGETQYF.

This chain uses TRBV5-8 with TRBJ1-5; TRBD1 matches at 9 bases. The CDR3 has 15 amino acids. V was pared by 3 bases and J by 3 bases, with 4 bases of the junction left unmatched. CDR1 is SGHTS and CDR2 is YDEGEE in the germline V gene. CDR3 residues: CASSSGQGNNQPQHF. Here the CDR3 DNA reads TGTGCCAGCAGCTCGGGACAGGGTAACAATCAGCCCCAGCATTTT.

The chain has TRBV6-1 and TRBJ1-2, with a tentative D call TRBD1 (5 bases). Trimming removed 4 bases at V and 6 bases at J, with 15 bases between. The CDR3 totals 14 residues. Germline CDR1 MNHNS, CDR2 SASEGT. CDR3 protein: CASSALRGSDGYTF. The CDR3 region has the DNA TGTGCCAGCAGTGCCCTCCGGGGGTCCGATGGCTACACCTTC.

The genes are TRBV6-1 and TRBJ1-6, with 9 bases aligning to TRBD1. Germline CDR1 MNHNS, CDR2 SASEGT. V trimming: 4 bases; J trimming: 7 bases; junction bases outside the gene matches: 8. The CDR3 totals 16 residues. The CDR3 region is CASSGVPGQGNSPLHF. As DNA, the CDR3 is TGTGCCAGCAGTGGGGTACCGGGACAGGGCAATTCACCCCTCCACTTT.